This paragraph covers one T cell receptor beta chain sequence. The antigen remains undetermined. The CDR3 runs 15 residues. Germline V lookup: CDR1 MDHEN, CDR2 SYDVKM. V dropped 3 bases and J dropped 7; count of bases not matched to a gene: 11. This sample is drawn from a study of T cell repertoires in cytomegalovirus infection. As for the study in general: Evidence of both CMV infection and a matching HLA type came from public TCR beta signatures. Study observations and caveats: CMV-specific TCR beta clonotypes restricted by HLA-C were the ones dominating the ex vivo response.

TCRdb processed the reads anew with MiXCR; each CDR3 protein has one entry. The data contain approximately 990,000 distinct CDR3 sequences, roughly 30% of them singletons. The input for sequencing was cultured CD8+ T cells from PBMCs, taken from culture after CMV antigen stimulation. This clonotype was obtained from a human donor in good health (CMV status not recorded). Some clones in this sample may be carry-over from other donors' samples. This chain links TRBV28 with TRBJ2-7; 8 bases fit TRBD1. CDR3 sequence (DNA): TGTGCCAGCAGTTTGAGGGACAGGCCGCACACAGAGCAGTACGTC. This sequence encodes CASSLRDRPHTEQYV.